One and the same sample provided the 8 T cell receptor beta chains below, sequenced in a study of blood T cell repertoires in COVID-19. Here immunoSEQ multiplex PCR was the method, and the copy in TCRdb shows in-frame clones only, minus some. The table has about 190,000 clones, 65% to 85% seen once. Sequencing used peripheral blood. These receptors were taken from a middle-aged man with active or convalescent COVID-19.

In this sample, this clone turned up a few times. The V and J genes are TRBV7-9 and TRBJ2-7; tentative D call: TRBD1 (5 bases). V shed 1 base and J shed 7 bases, with 26 bases lying between them. Per germline, CDR1 SEHNR and CDR2 FQNEAQ (reference sequence). This CDR3 spans 18 amino acids. In DNA, the CDR3 is TGTGCCAGCAGCTTAGGGATGGATTGGAGTCTTAATTCAGGGGAGCAGTACTTC. Protein product: CASSLGMDWSLNSGEQYF.

The chain combines TRBV19 with TRBJ1-6; TRBD1 aligns across 8 bases. The CDR3 runs to 16 residues. V shed 4 bases, J shed 3 bases, and the junction held 5 bases outside the gene matches. Germline V gives CDR1 LNHDA, CDR2 SQIVND (reference sequence). The CDR3, as DNA: TGTGCCAGTAGTACAAGAGGACAGGGCTATAATTCACCCCTCCACTTT. It codes for CASSTRGQGYNSPLHF.

This rearrangement joins TRBV27 to TRBJ1-2, with D tentatively TRBD1 (5 bases). Trimming left V 0 bases short and J 7 bases short, with 15 bases between. This CDR3 is 15 amino acids long. The germline V gene encodes CDR1 MNHEY and CDR2 SMNVEV (reference sequence). The CDR3 nucleotides are TGTGCCAGCAGTTTATCGGTGGGGGGAAAAGGTGGCTACACCTTC. It is translated as CASSLSVGGKGGYTF.

V gene TRBV5-1 combines with J gene TRBJ2-3; 7 nucleotides align to TRBD1. With V trimmed by 4 bases and J by 5 bases, 4 bases remained unmatched. The CDR3 length is 13 residues. Germline V gene data show CDR1 as SGHRS and CDR2 as YFSETQ. DNA for the CDR3: TGCGCCAGCAGCGCCAACAGGGGAGATACGCAGTATTTT. Protein: CASSANRGDTQYF.

The chain carries TRBV7-2 and TRBJ2-5, with 8 bases identical to TRBD2. Germline V CDR1 and CDR2: SGHTA, FQGNSA. V shed 4 bases, J shed 1 base, and the junction held 8 bases outside the gene matches. The CDR3 loop spans 16 amino acids. This CDR3 is CASSSWTSTSQETQYF. The CDR3 DNA reads as TGTGCCAGCAGCTCTTGGACTAGCACCTCCCAAGAGACCCAGTACTTC.

The V call is TRBV11-2, the J call TRBJ2-7, with a possible D match to TRBD2 (7 bases). The CDR3 is 15 amino acids. The V end was cut by 2 bases, the J end by 1 base, with 12 bases between. The germline gives CDR1 SGHAT, CDR2 FQNNGV. DNA of the CDR3: TGTGCCAGCAGCTTAAGGGGGGGCAGTTCCTACGAGCAGTACTTC. It codes for CASSLRGGSSYEQYF.

V is TRBV7-9 and J is TRBJ2-3, with D perhaps matching TRBD2 (6 bases). The CDR3 is 15 residues long. Germline loops: CDR1 SEHNR, CDR2 FQNEAQ (reference sequence). V gave up 1 base and J gave up 1 base, with 9 bases separating them. The CDR3 spells CASSLGGVGTDTQYF. Here the CDR3 DNA reads TGTGCCAGCAGCTTAGGCGGGGTTGGCACAGATACGCAGTATTTT.

This sequence joins TRBV11-1 and TRBJ2-7, with D unclear. Germline loops: CDR1 SGHAT, CDR2 FQDESV (reference sequence). V lost 2 bases and J 3 bases, leaving 17 bases between the germline ends. The CDR3 is 16 residues long. The CDR3 sequence: CASSLTSLGRIYEQYF. The CDR3 nucleotides read TGTGCCAGCAGCTTAACATCCCTAGGTCGGATCTACGAGCAGTACTTC.